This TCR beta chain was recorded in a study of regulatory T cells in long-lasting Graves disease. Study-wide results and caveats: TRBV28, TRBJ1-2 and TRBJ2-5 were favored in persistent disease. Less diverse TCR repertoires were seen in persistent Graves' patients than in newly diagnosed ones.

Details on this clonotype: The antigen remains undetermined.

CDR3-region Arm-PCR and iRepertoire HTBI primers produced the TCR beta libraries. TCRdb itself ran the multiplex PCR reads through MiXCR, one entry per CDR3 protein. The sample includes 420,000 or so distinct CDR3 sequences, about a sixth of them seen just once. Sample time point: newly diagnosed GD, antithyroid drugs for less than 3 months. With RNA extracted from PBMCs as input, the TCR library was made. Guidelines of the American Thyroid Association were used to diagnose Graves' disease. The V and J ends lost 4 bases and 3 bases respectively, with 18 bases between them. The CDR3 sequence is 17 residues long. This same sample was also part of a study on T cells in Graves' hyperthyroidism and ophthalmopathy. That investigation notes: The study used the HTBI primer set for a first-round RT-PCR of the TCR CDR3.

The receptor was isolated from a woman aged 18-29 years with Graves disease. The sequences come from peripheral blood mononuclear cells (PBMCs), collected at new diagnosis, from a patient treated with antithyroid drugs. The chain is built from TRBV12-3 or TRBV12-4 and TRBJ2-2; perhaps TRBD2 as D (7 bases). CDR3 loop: CASSSRSGEGDTGELFF. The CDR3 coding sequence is TGTGCCAGCAGTTCCCGGAGCGGGGAGGGGGACACCGGGGAGCTGTTTTTT.